Each of the 10 T cell receptor beta chains below was sequenced from the same sample in a study of CD8 T cells in Susac syndrome. Random hexamers were used to reverse transcribe an amount of roughly 0.45 to 1 ug RNA. TCRdb itself ran the immunoSEQ multiplex PCR reads through MiXCR, one entry per CDR3 protein. The sample has approximately 100,000 distinct CDR3 sequences; 96% are singletons. The sequencing input was CD4+ T cells from PBMCs. These receptors all come from a human donor in good health.

The chain is built from TRBV29-1 and TRBJ2-3, with a possible D match to TRBD1 (6 bases). Trimming took off 6 bases at V and 0 bases at J, with 10 bases between the two ends. CDR3 length equals 13 residues. Germline V gives CDR1 SQVTM, CDR2 ANQGSEA. The DNA for the CDR3 is TGCAGCGTCAGGGGCAGAAGCACAGATACGCAGTATTTT. Encoded protein: CSVRGRSTDTQYF.

This chain joins TRBV27 and TRBJ2-1, with a possible D match to TRBD2 (6 bases). The CDR3 has 13 residues. The germline CDR1 and CDR2 sequences are MNHEY and SMNVEV (reference sequence). The V end lost 2 bases, the J end lost 7 bases, and 9 bases lay between the germline ends. The CDR3 loop reads CASSLRRGNEQFF. DNA for the CDR3: TGTGCCAGCAGTTTACGGCGGGGAAATGAGCAGTTCTTC.

The chain is built from TRBV6-5 and TRBJ2-7; 8 positions agree with TRBD2. CDR1 MNHEY and CDR2 SVGAGI come from the germline V gene. The CDR3 totals 12 residues. Trimming at V came to 8 bases and at J to 6 bases, leaving 6 bases not matched to a gene. The CDR3 region is CASAETSGEQYF. As DNA, the CDR3 is TGTGCCAGCGCGGAAACTAGCGGCGAGCAGTACTTC.

The chain employs TRBV3-1 and TRBJ1-5, with D possibly TRBD1 on 5 matching bases. V lost 3 bases, J lost 4 bases, and 10 bases lay in between. Germline CDR1 LGHDT, CDR2 YNNKEL (reference sequence). CDR3 size: 14 residues. CDR3 DNA sequence: TGTGCCAGCAGCCATCAGGGTTTAAATCAGCCCCAGCATTTT. Amino acids: CASSHQGLNQPQHF.

V and J are TRBV6-2 or TRBV6-3 and TRBJ2-1; TRBD2 aligns across 10 bases. CDR1 is MNHEY, CDR2 SVGEGT, per germline. The CDR3 spans 15 residues. The J segment lost 0 bases and the V segment lost 6 bases, leaving 2 bases of the junction unmatched. This chain's CDR3 is CASRPSGSSYNEQFF. The CDR3 DNA reads TGTGCCAGCAGACCTAGCGGGAGCTCCTACAATGAGCAGTTCTTC.

The V call is TRBV27, the J call TRBJ2-5; TRBD2 might be the D (5 bases). Germline CDR1 reads MNHEY; CDR2 reads SMNVEV (reference sequence). The ends were cut back, 4 bases at V and 5 bases at J, with 17 bases in the middle. The CDR3 has 15 residues. The CDR3 sequence is CASSSPSAGGETQYF. The CDR3 region has the DNA TGTGCCAGCAGTTCGCCCTCCGCCGGAGGTGAGACCCAGTACTTC.

The chain is built from TRBV7-2 and TRBJ2-3; TRBD2 aligns across 11 bases. Germline V lookup: CDR1 SGHTA, CDR2 FQGNSA. The CDR3 is made up of 17 amino acids. V trimming: 2 bases; J trimming: 5 bases; junction bases outside the gene matches: 9. Here the CDR3 DNA reads TGTGCCAGCAGCTTAAGGGGGCTAGCGGGAGGAGTAGATACGCAGTATTTT. Translating gives CASSLRGLAGGVDTQYF.

Here the CDR3 DNA reads TGCGCCAGCAGCCGAGAAGGCGGATCCTACGAGCAGTACTTC. The encoded protein is CASSREGGSYEQYF. The V gene is TRBV5-1, the J gene TRBJ2-7; D gene ambiguous. The CDR3 is made up of 14 amino acids. V was clipped by 4 bases and J by 1 base, with 12 bases between them. The germline V gene has CDR1 SGHRS and CDR2 YFSETQ.

This chain uses TRBV7-2 with TRBJ1-4; 7 positions match TRBD1. The ends lost 6 bases at V and 4 bases at J; junction bases unmatched: 11. Looked up from germline, CDR1 is SGHTA and CDR2 is FQGNSA. This CDR3 is 16 amino acids long. The CDR3 DNA reads TGTGCCAGCAGATATTCCGGGACAGTCAATAATGAAAAACTGTTTTTT. Translating it yields CASRYSGTVNNEKLFF.

This rearrangement joins TRBV3-1 to TRBJ2-4; a possible D gene is TRBD1 (6 bases). The CDR3 totals 15 residues. V lost 4 bases to trimming and J lost 8 bases, with 18 bases between them. Looked up from germline, CDR1 is LGHDT and CDR2 is YNNKEL (reference sequence). CDR3: CASSPGTLQEDIQYF. CDR3 DNA: TGTGCCAGCAGCCCGGGGACACTTCAAGAGGACATTCAGTACTTC.